This is a list of T cell receptor beta chains from one sample in a study of shared clonotypes between healthy human individuals. The data were produced by immunoSEQ multiplex PCR, yet TCRdb's version contains in-frame clones alone and is incomplete. In the table there are approximately 1.5 million clones, 95% to 99% of which are singletons. The source material was naive CD4+ T cells sorted from blood. The receptors come from a man aged 30 to 45 in good health. CDR3s include the opening cysteine and the closing phenylalanine or tryptophan. Each record gives: V gene, D gene, CDR3 length, clone size, J gene, CDR3 protein, CDR3 DNA. D genes are given only for firm matches. Clone size is given for some rows only: seen once, a few or many times, or a class if the clone is expanded.

V: TRBV6-5
D: TRBD2
length: 14
size: once
J: TRBJ2-1
CDR3: CASSYHRTSGEQFF
DNA: TGTGCCAGCAGTTACCACAGGACTAGCGGAGAGCAGTTCTTC

V: TRBV10-2
D: -
length: 11
size: once
J: TRBJ2-5
CDR3: CASSLGETQYF
DNA: TGCGCCAGCTCTCTAGGGGAGACCCAGTACTTC

V: TRBV2
D: -
length: 16
size: once
J: TRBJ2-1
CDR3: CASSAIQGIKDNEQFF
DNA: TGTGCCAGCAGTGCAATTCAGGGGATTAAAGACAATGAGCAGTTCTTC

V: TRBV5-1
D: TRBD1
length: 15
size: -
J: TRBJ2-1
CDR3: CASSPGDRGNNEQFF
DNA: TGCGCCAGCAGCCCGGGGGACAGGGGGAACAATGAGCAGTTCTTC

V: TRBV5-1
D: -
length: 16
size: -
J: TRBJ1-3
CDR3: CASSPAPDRSRNTIYF
DNA: TGCGCCAGCAGCCCGGCGCCCGACAGATCCCGAAACACCATATATTTT

V: TRBV19
D: TRBD2
length: 18
size: -
J: TRBJ2-1
CDR3: CASRTLRAGGLSYNEQFF
DNA: TGTGCCAGTAGGACCCTGAGGGCGGGAGGGCTTTCCTACAATGAGCAGTTCTTC

V: TRBV28
D: TRBD2
length: 16
size: -
J: TRBJ2-5
CDR3: CASSLLDGRAGETQYF
DNA: TGTGCCAGCAGTTTGCTGGACGGGAGGGCCGGGGAGACCCAGTACTTC

V: TRBV5-6
D: TRBD1
length: 12
size: once
J: TRBJ2-7
CDR3: CASSSGGYEQYF
DNA: TGTGCCAGCAGTTCAGGGGGTTACGAGCAGTACTTC

V: TRBV25-1
D: -
length: 14
size: -
J: TRBJ2-3
CDR3: CASSGQRKVDTQYF
DNA: TGTGCCAGCAGTGGACAAAGGAAGGTGGATACGCAGTATTTT

V: TRBV7-3
D: -
length: 13
size: once
J: TRBJ2-3
CDR3: CASSSTETDTQYF
DNA: TGTGCCAGCAGCTCCACAGAGACAGATACGCAGTATTTT